The 31 T cell receptor beta chains reported below all come from one sample, sequenced in a study of cytomegalovirus exposure and HLA in healthy donors. Measured with immunoSEQ multiplex PCR; TCRdb has only the in-frame clones, and not every one. The sample includes about 260,000 clones, 80% to 95% of them seen just once. Sequenced sample: PBMCs. These receptors came from a woman in her 30s in good health and CMV-seronegative.

This chain connects TRBV4-3 to TRBJ2-3; D unclear. Germline loops: CDR1 LGHNA, CDR2 YSLEER. The V and J ends lost 3 bases and 7 bases respectively, with 23 bases between them. The CDR3 is 17 amino acids. The CDR3 DNA reads TGCGCCAGCAGCCAGGACCTTCAGGAGCCCCGCTACCATACGCAGTATTTT. It yields the protein CASSQDLQEPRYHTQYF.

The chain is built from TRBV5-1 and TRBJ2-7; 7 bases match TRBD1. V trimming: 4 bases; J trimming: 1 base; junction bases outside the gene matches: 5. The CDR3 contains 14 residues. Germline V gene data show CDR1 as SGHRS and CDR2 as YFSETQ. The CDR3 bases are TGCGCCAGCAGCACCACGACAGGGTCCTACGAGCAGTACTTC. Its translation: CASSTTTGSYEQYF.

The chain uses TRBV6-6 and TRBJ1-2; 7 nucleotides match TRBD1. V lost 5 bases, J lost 7 bases, and 13 bases stayed unmatched. CDR1 and CDR2 (germline): MNHNY, SVGAGI (reference sequence). This CDR3 comprises 15 residues. The CDR3, as DNA: TGTGCCAGCAGTCAGCCGACAGGGCCGGTGAGTGGCTACACCTTC. Protein product: CASSQPTGPVSGYTF.

The chain joins TRBV28 to TRBJ1-4; a weak D match, TRBD1 (6 bases). The CDR3 loop spans 16 amino acids. Trimming removed 3 bases from V and 5 bases from J, with 16 bases in between. Germline lookup yields CDR1 MDHEN and CDR2 SYDVKM. The DNA of the CDR3 is TGTGCCAGCAGTTTCTCCAGGGGCGCCCGAAATGAAAAACTGTTTTTT. Its translation: CASSFSRGARNEKLFF.

V usage is TRBV9 and J usage is TRBJ2-3; 8 bases agree with TRBD2. J was trimmed by 2 bases and V by 3 bases; bases with no gene match: 5. CDR3 length: 15 residues. Germline V gives CDR1 SGDLS, CDR2 YYNGEE. The CDR3 reads CASSGRGGATDTQYF. CDR3 nucleotides: TGTGCCAGCAGCGGACGGGGGGGTGCCACAGATACGCAGTATTTT.

Regarding this clone: The sample contains more than one DNA sequence encoding this CDR3. The rearrangement uses TRBV4-3 and TRBJ2-7; D possibly corresponds to TRBD2 (6 bases). The CDR3 length is 16 residues. Germline CDR1 LGHNA, CDR2 YSLEER. V was trimmed by 0 bases and J by 2 bases, leaving 14 bases between them. The CDR3 loop is CASSQDRAGRTYEQYF. In DNA form, the CDR3 reads TGCGCCAGCAGCCAAGATCGGGCAGGGAGGACCTACGAGCAGTACTTC.

The rearrangement joins TRBV27 to TRBJ2-5; perhaps TRBD1 as D (6 bases). The V gene lost 5 bases and the J gene lost 5 bases, with 18 bases spanning the gap. This CDR3 spans 15 amino acids. The germline V gene encodes CDR1 MNHEY and CDR2 SMNVEV (reference sequence). CDR3 nucleotide sequence: TGTGCCAGCAGTACCCTGACAGGAGAAGGGGAGACCCAGTACTTC. This sequence encodes CASSTLTGEGETQYF.

CDR3 sequence: CASSPGGEGETQYF. For the CDR3, the DNA is TGTGCCAGCAGCCCAGGCGGAGAAGGGGAGACCCAGTACTTC. V and J are TRBV7-3 and TRBJ2-5; D is uncertain. CDR3 length: 14 residues. The ends were cut back, 5 bases at V and 5 bases at J, with 15 bases in the middle. CDR1 and CDR2 from the germline V gene are SGHTA and FQGTGA.

The chain recombines TRBV2 with TRBJ2-7; no clear D. Per germline, CDR1 SNHLY and CDR2 FYNNEI. The CDR3 runs 11 residues. V shed 6 bases and J shed 3 bases, with 6 bases lying between them. This CDR3 is CASRTNYEQYF. CDR3 DNA: TGTGCCAGCAGGACCAACTACGAGCAGTACTTC.

This clone appeared once. The V and J genes are TRBV4-3 and TRBJ2-2; no reliable D call. Looked up from germline, CDR1 is LGHNA and CDR2 is YSLEER. CDR3 length: 15 amino acids. The V end lost 0 bases, the J end lost 0 bases, and 5 bases lay between the germline ends. The CDR3 here is CASSQDRTNTGELFF. For the CDR3, the DNA is TGCGCCAGCAGCCAAGACAGAACGAACACCGGGGAGCTGTTTTTT.

The genes are TRBV6-6 and TRBJ2-7; 8 bases align to TRBD2. With V trimmed by 2 bases and J by 0 bases, 6 bases remained unmatched. This CDR3 has 16 residues. Germline assignment: CDR1 MNHNY and CDR2 SVGAGI (reference sequence). The CDR3 loop is CASSYGGSGTSYEQYF. The CDR3 DNA reads TGTGCCAGCAGTTACGGGGGTAGCGGGACCTCCTACGAGCAGTACTTC.

The J gene is TRBJ2-7, the V gene TRBV6-4, with TRBD1 identical over 7 bases. The V and J ends lost 4 bases and 4 bases, in that order; junction bases with no gene match: 4. The CDR3 has 13 amino acids. Germline-derived CDR1 and CDR2 are MRHNA and SNTAGT. The DNA of the CDR3 is TGTGCCAGCAGTGGGAAGGGGGCTTACGAGCAGTACTTC. Translated, it gives CASSGKGAYEQYF.

This clone was observed a single time. Other DNA sequences in this sample translate to the same CDR3. The J gene is TRBJ2-7, the V gene TRBV6-5; D might be TRBD1 (5 bases). This CDR3 contains 14 residues. Germline assignment: CDR1 MNHEY and CDR2 SVGAGI. V was cut by 0 bases and J by 4 bases, with 10 bases left in between. The CDR3 sequence is CASSYSQGGYEQYF. The CDR3 nucleotides read TGTGCCAGCAGTTACTCTCAGGGCGGATACGAGCAGTACTTC.

The chain couples TRBV2 to TRBJ1-1; D is unresolved. Germline loops: CDR1 SNHLY, CDR2 FYNNEI. Trimming shortened V by 3 bases and J by 1 base, and 9 bases separated the two germline ends. The CDR3 is 14 amino acids. CDR3 amino acids: CASSEDSGNTEAFF. The CDR3 DNA reads TGTGCCAGCAGTGAGGATTCAGGGAACACTGAAGCTTTCTTT.

The J gene is TRBJ2-5, the V gene TRBV6-6; D is perhaps TRBD1 or TRBD2 (5 bases each). Germline CDR1 reads MNHNY; CDR2 reads SVGAGI (reference sequence). The CDR3 spans 15 residues. V shed 0 bases and J shed 7 bases, with 15 bases lying between them. CDR3 residues: CASSYSGPERWTQYF. Written as DNA, the CDR3 is TGTGCCAGCAGTTACTCGGGACCAGAGAGATGGACCCAGTACTTC.

In its sample, this clone was seen once. This chain links TRBV18 with TRBJ2-2; tentative D call: TRBD1 (6 bases). The V end lost 0 bases, the J end lost 3 bases, and 11 bases lay between the germline ends. The CDR3 is 16 residues long. Germline CDR1 reads KGHSH; CDR2 reads LQKENI. The CDR3 DNA reads as TGTGCCAGCTCACCACCCGGGACACGGGACACCGGGGAGCTGTTTTTT. It codes for CASSPPGTRDTGELFF.

The gene calls are TRBV2 and TRBJ2-7; 13 bases map to TRBD2. The CDR3 spans 14 residues. The V and J ends lost 6 bases and 2 bases, in that order; junction bases with no gene match: 1. The germline V gene encodes CDR1 SNHLY and CDR2 FYNNEI. Here the CDR3 DNA reads TGTGCCAGCAGGGGACTAGCGGGGACCTACGAGCAGTACTTC. It codes for CASRGLAGTYEQYF.

The CDR3 here is CASSGGSEQYF. The CDR3 DNA is TGTGCCAGTAGTGGGGGATCCGAGCAGTACTTC. The chain employs TRBV19 and TRBJ2-7; either TRBD1 or TRBD2 may supply D (5 bases each). The V end was cut by 5 bases, the J end by 6 bases, with 8 bases between. The CDR3 runs to 11 residues. CDR1 is LNHDA, CDR2 SQIVND, per germline (reference sequence).

This rearrangement joins TRBV19 to TRBJ2-1; weak D call: TRBD1 (5 bases). The CDR3 is 14 residues long. V was pared by 4 bases and J by 7 bases, with 14 bases between. Germline CDR1 is LNHDA and CDR2 is SQIVND (reference sequence). The chain's CDR3 is CASSTLQGWNEQFF. In DNA form, the CDR3 reads TGTGCCAGTAGTACCCTCCAGGGTTGGAATGAGCAGTTCTTC.

The chain combines TRBV7-8 with TRBJ2-7; 7 bases match TRBD2. V gave up 1 base and J gave up 0 bases; unmatched junction bases: 3. CDR3 length: 15 amino acids. Per germline, CDR1 SGHVS and CDR2 FQNEAQ. The CDR3 region is CASSLGWDYSYEQYF. The CDR3 DNA reads TGTGCCAGCAGCTTAGGGTGGGACTACTCCTACGAGCAGTACTTC. The full variable domain, completed using reference TRBV7-8 and TRBJ2-7, is GAGVSQSPRYKVAKRGQDVALRCDPISGHVSLFWYQQALGQGPEFLTYFQNEAQLDKSGLPSDRFFAERPEGSVSTLKIQRTQQEDSAVYLCASSLGWDYSYEQYFGPGTRLTVT.

This clone was detected only once. The gene calls are TRBV28 and TRBJ1-4; D gene uncertain. V dropped 10 bases and J dropped 0 bases, with 9 bases sitting between them. The length of the CDR3 is 13 residues. Germline lookup yields CDR1 MDHEN and CDR2 SYDVKM. The DNA of the CDR3 is TGTGCCATCAAATATTCAACTAATGAAAAACTGTTTTTT. It codes for CAIKYSTNEKLFF.

The chain employs TRBV4-3 and TRBJ2-4; D possibly uses TRBD1 or TRBD2 (5 bases each). Trimming stripped 0 bases from V and 6 bases from J, with 18 bases between. Germline V lookup: CDR1 LGHNA, CDR2 YSLEER. The CDR3 contains 17 residues. This chain's CDR3 is CASSQDRAEGVGNIQYF. The CDR3 nucleotides read TGCGCCAGCAGCCAAGACAGGGCTGAGGGCGTGGGAAACATTCAGTACTTC.

The V gene is TRBV6-6, the J gene TRBJ2-5, with D hard to call. Germline loops: CDR1 MNHNY, CDR2 SVGAGI (reference sequence). V was clipped by 4 bases and J by 2 bases, with 2 bases between them. There are 11 residues in the CDR3. The CDR3 DNA reads TGTGCCAGCAGTTCACAAGAGACCCAGTACTTC. This encodes CASSSQETQYF.

This chain connects TRBV15 to TRBJ2-7; TRBD2 matches 9 bases. The germline V gene encodes CDR1 LNHNV and CDR2 YYDKDF (reference sequence). V shed 3 bases and J 3 bases; nucleotides not matched to a gene: 9. CDR3 size: 16 residues. This CDR3 is CATSRHTSGRFYEQYF. The CDR3 DNA follows: TGTGCCACCAGCAGGCATACTAGCGGGCGATTCTACGAGCAGTACTTC.

V usage is TRBV6-5 and J usage is TRBJ2-4, with unresolved D. Germline V gene data show CDR1 as MNHEY and CDR2 as SVGAGI. V shed 7 bases and J shed 8 bases, with 15 bases lying between them. The CDR3 sequence is 13 residues long. The CDR3 protein is CASTSERHDIQYF. CDR3 nucleotide sequence: TGTGCCAGCACTTCGGAGCGCCATGACATTCAGTACTTC.

This rearrangement joins TRBV5-4 to TRBJ2-1; 8 bases line up with TRBD2. Germline-derived CDR1 and CDR2 are SGHNT and YYREEE (reference sequence). V was clipped by 7 bases and J by 5 bases; unmatched bases: 8. The CDR3 has 14 amino acids. Here the CDR3 reads CASGSGGTNNEQFF. The CDR3 nucleotides are TGTGCCAGCGGGTCGGGAGGGACAAACAATGAGCAGTTCTTC.

The chain is built from TRBV18 and TRBJ2-7; 13 positions match TRBD2. The CDR3 totals 17 residues. Germline trimming cut 6 bases from V and 7 bases from J; bases unmatched to any gene: 15. Germline values: CDR1 KGHSH, CDR2 LQKENI. CDR3 residues: CASSPKLAGGPLLEQYF. As DNA, the CDR3 is TGTGCCAGCTCCCCCAAACTAGCGGGAGGGCCGCTGCTTGAGCAGTACTTC.

The rearrangement links TRBV7-9 to TRBJ1-3; no clear D gene. The CDR3 extends over 13 amino acids. Germline CDR1 and CDR2: SEHNR and FQNEAQ (reference sequence). V was trimmed by 10 bases and J by 0 bases, leaving 10 bases between them. In DNA, the CDR3 is TGTGCCACTAAAGCCGGCTCTGGAAACACCATATATTTT. Its translation: CATKAGSGNTIYF. Using reference TRBV7-9 and TRBJ1-3 for the parts outside the CDR3, the full variable domain is DTGVSQNPRHKITKRGQNVTFRCDPISEHNRLYWYRQTLGQGPEFLTYFQNEAQLEKSRLLSDRFSAERPKGSFSTLEIQRTEQGDSAMYLCATKAGSGNTIYFGEGSWLTVV.

The chain combines TRBV6-1 with TRBJ1-1; 8 bases align to TRBD1. This CDR3 has 14 residues. V lost 6 bases to trimming and J lost 4 bases; unmatched junction nucleotides: 7. From germline, CDR1 is MNHNS and CDR2 SASEGT. CDR3 residues: CASSPGTGSTEAFF. The CDR3 coding sequence is TGTGCCAGCAGCCCCGGGACAGGCTCCACTGAAGCTTTCTTT.

This rearrangement joins TRBV5-4 to TRBJ1-1; TRBD1 agrees at 7 bases. In germline, CDR1 is SGHNT, CDR2 YYREEE (reference sequence). V was pared by 2 bases and J by 4 bases, with 8 bases of the junction left unmatched. The CDR3 extends over 15 amino acids. The CDR3 DNA reads TGTGCCAGCAGCTTTAAGACAGGGACTGGCACTGAAGCTTTCTTT. Amino acid sequence: CASSFKTGTGTEAFF.

The chain has TRBV7-2 and TRBJ2-2, with 12 bases matching TRBD2. In germline, CDR1 is SGHTA, CDR2 FQGNSA. Trimming took 7 bases from V and 7 from J; bases not matched to a gene: 16. CDR3 size: 18 residues. This chain's CDR3 is CASTPRPLAGGSGGELFF. The CDR3, as DNA: TGTGCCAGCACCCCACGGCCACTAGCGGGAGGTTCCGGCGGGGAGCTGTTTTTT.